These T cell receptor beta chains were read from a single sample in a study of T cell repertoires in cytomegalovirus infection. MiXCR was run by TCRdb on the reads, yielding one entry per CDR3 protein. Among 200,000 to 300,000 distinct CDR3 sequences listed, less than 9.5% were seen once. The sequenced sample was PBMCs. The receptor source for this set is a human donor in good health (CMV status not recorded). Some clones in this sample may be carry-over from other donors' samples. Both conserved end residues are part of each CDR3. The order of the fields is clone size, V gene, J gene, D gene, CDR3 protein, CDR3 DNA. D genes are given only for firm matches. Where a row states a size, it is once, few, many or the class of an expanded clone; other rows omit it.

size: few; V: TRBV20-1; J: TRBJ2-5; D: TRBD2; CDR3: CSARDGLAGAETQYF; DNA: TGCAGTGCTAGAGATGGACTAGCTGGGGCGGAGACCCAGTACTTC
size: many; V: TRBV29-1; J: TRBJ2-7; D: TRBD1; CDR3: CSVGAGTGMNEQYF; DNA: TGCAGCGTTGGGGCTGGGACAGGGATGAACGAGCAGTACTTC
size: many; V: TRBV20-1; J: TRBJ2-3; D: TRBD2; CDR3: CSARSGGPDTQYF; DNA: TGCAGTGCTAGAAGCGGGGGCCCAGATACGCAGTATTTT
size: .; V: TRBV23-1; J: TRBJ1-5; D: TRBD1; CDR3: CARDTGTGRNQPQHF; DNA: TGCGCCCGAGATACCGGGACAGGACGCAATCAGCCCCAGCATTTT
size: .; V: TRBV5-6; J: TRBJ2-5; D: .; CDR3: CASSFIHRDQETQYF; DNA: TGTGCCAGCAGCTTTATCCACAGGGATCAAGAGACCCAGTACTTC
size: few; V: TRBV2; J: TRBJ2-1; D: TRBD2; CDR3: CASSRSGGPSYNEQFF; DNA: TGTGCCAGCAGTCGGTCGGGGGGGCCGTCCTACAATGAGCAGTTCTTC
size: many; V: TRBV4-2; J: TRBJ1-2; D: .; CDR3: CASSQDMGSYGYTF; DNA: TGTGCCAGCAGCCAAGATATGGGCTCCTATGGCTACACCTTC
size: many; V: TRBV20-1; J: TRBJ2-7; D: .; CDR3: CSASGEANYEQYF; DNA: TGCAGTGCTTCCGGCGAAGCAAACTACGAGCAGTACTTC
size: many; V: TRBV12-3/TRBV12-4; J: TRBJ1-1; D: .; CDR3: CASSSGWANTEAFF; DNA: TGTGCCAGCAGTTCGGGGTGGGCGAACACTGAAGCTTTCTTT
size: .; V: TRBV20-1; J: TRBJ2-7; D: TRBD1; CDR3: CSANSLDRAYEQYF; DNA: TGCAGTGCTAACTCTCTTGACAGGGCCTACGAGCAGTACTTC
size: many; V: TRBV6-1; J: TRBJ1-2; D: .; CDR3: CASRTTDWGGGYTF; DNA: TGTGCCAGCAGGACAACGGACTGGGGAGGTGGCTACACCTTC
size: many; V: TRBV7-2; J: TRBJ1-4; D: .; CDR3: CASSLMAGETNEKLFF; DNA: TGTGCCAGCAGCTTAATGGCCGGGGAAACTAATGAAAAACTGTTTTTT
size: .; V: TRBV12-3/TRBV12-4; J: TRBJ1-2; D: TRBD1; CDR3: CASSPGQVPLNYGYTF; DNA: TGTGCCAGCAGTCCGGGACAGGTTCCTTTAAACTATGGCTACACCTTC
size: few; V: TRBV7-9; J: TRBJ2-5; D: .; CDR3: CASSRVETQYF; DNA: TGTGCCAGCAGCCGGGTAGAGACCCAGTACTTC
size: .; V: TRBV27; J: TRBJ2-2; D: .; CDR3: CASSFGFRTANTGELFF; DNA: TGTGCCAGCAGTTTCGGCTTCAGGACGGCGAACACCGGGGAGCTGTTTTTT
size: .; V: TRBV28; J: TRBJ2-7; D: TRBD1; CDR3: CASSTPGTGGYEQYF; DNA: TGTGCCAGCAGTACTCCCGGGACAGGGGGCTACGAGCAGTACTTC
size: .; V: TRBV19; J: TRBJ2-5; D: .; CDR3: CASSPSVGEGETQYF; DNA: TGTGCCAGTAGTCCCTCTGTGGGTGAAGGAGAGACCCAGTACTTC
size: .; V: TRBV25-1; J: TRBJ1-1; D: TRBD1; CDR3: CASSQGARSTEAFF; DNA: TGTGCCAGCAGTCAGGGGGCGCGGAGCACTGAAGCTTTCTTT
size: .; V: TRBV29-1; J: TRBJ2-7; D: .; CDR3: CSVESGTNQQYF; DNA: TGCAGCGTTGAATCTGGGACCAATCAGCAGTACTTC
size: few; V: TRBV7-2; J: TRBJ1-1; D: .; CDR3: CASSLVEGYEAFF; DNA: TGTGCCAGCAGCTTGGTGGAGGGGTATGAAGCTTTCTTT
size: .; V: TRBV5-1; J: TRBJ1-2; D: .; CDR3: CASSLEGEYGYTF; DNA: TGCGCCAGCAGCTTGGAGGGGGAATACGGCTACACCTTC
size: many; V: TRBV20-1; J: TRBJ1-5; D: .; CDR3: CSASPGTLRNQPQHF; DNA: TGCAGTGCGTCACCCGGGACACTCCGCAATCAGCCCCAGCATTTT
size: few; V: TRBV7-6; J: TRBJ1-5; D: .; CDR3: CASINSRDIYSNQPQHF; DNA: TGTGCCAGCATAAACAGCCGGGACATCTATAGCAATCAGCCCCAGCATTTT
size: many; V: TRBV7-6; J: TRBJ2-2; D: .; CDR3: CASSGVFGGELFF; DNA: TGTGCCAGCAGTGGAGTTTTCGGCGGGGAGCTGTTTTTT
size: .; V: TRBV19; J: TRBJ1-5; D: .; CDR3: CASSRRDGPPSNQPQHF; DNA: TGTGCCAGTAGTAGGCGAGACGGCCCGCCTAGCAATCAGCCCCAGCATTTT
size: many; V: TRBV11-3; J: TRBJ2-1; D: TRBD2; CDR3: CASSSHSPGTSGLNEQFF; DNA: TGTGCCAGCAGCTCCCACTCCCCCGGGACTAGCGGTTTGAATGAGCAGTTCTTC
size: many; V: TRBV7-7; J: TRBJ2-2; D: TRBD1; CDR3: CASSQTGGTGELFF; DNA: TGTGCTAGCAGCCAGACAGGGGGCACCGGGGAGCTGTTTTTT
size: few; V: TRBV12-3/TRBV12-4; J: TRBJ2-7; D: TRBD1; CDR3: CASRGSGGSYEQYF; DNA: TGTGCCAGCAGGGGATCAGGGGGCTCCTACGAGCAGTACTTC
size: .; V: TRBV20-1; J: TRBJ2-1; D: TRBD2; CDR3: CSAKRGRTYNEQFF; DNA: TGCAGTGCTAAGCGGGGGCGAACCTACAATGAGCAGTTCTTC
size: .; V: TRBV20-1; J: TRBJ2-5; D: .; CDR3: CSASPYVAVVYGTQYF; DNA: TGCAGTGCTTCACCTTACGTGGCAGTTGTTTACGGGACCCAGTACTTC
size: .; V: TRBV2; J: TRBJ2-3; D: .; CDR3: CASSDSGTDITDTQYF; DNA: TGTGCCAGCAGTGACTCCGGGACGGATATCACAGATACGCAGTATTTT